This TCR beta chain came from a study of T cells of healthy individuals. TCRdb analysed the 5' RACE reads with MiXCR anew, one entry per CDR3 protein. Of more than 85,000 distinct CDR3 sequences listed, approximately 15% are singletons. This CDR3 contains 16 residues. Germline V gene sequence: CDR1 LGHDT, CDR2 YNNKEL (reference sequence). J was trimmed by 3 bases and V by 0 bases; bases with no gene match: 4. The rearrangement uses TRBV3-1 and TRBJ2-1, with 8 positions matching TRBD2. The TCR originated in a human donor in good health. The CDR3: CASSQDGTRDYNEQFF. The CDR3 DNA reads as TGTGCCAGCAGCCAAGATGGGACTAGGGACTACAATGAGCAGTTCTTC.